One and the same sample provided the 10 T cell receptor beta chains below, sequenced in a study of T cells in Graves' hyperthyroidism and ophthalmopathy. RNA transcripts provided the source from which TCR beta CDR3 regions were amplified. During a first-round RT-PCR of the TCR CDR3, the HTBI primer set was used. TCRdb re-analysed the multiplex PCR reads in MiXCR, keeping a single row per CDR3 protein. The data contain fewer than 650,000 distinct CDR3 sequences, approximately 15% of them seen just once; the ten biggest clones take up around 7%. Sequencing input: blood. The source is a woman aged 18-35 years with Graves' ophthalmopathy.

This clonotype was counted a single time. The J gene is TRBJ1-1, the V gene TRBV28, with 9 bases aligning to TRBD1. Germline loops: CDR1 MDHEN, CDR2 SYDVKM. Trimming removed 6 bases from V and 5 bases from J; junction bases left unmatched: 13. This CDR3 is 16 amino acids long. The CDR3 bases are TGTGCCAGCAGCCCCGGGACAGGGAGTTTGGCAACTGAAGCTTTCTTT. It translates to CASSPGTGSLATEAFF.

This clonotype was detected many times. V gene TRBV12-3 or TRBV12-4 combines with J gene TRBJ2-5; TRBD2 matches 12 bases. Losses at the gene ends were 5 bases for V and 7 bases for J; bases not matched to a gene: 5. The CDR3 is 14 amino acids. The CDR3 loop is CASSRLAGEGTQYF. DNA for the CDR3: TGTGCCAGCAGTCGACTAGCGGGAGAAGGGACCCAGTACTTC.

The chain links TRBV13 to TRBJ1-4; D unresolved. Germline V gene sequence: CDR1 PRHDT, CDR2 FYEKMQ (reference sequence). V shed 5 bases and J shed 6 bases, with 16 bases lying between them. This CDR3 is 15 amino acids long. The CDR3: CASSQKDRADEKLFF. CDR3 bases: TGTGCCAGCAGCCAGAAGGATCGAGCGGATGAAAAACTGTTTTTT.

The chain carries TRBV6-4 and TRBJ1-2, with a tentative D call TRBD1 (5 bases). V gave up 3 bases and J gave up 8 bases, with 13 bases separating them. Germline CDR1 and CDR2: MRHNA and SNTAGT. The CDR3 consists of 13 residues. The CDR3 protein is CASSDQGQGGYTF. The CDR3, as DNA: TGTGCCAGCAGTGATCAGGGCCAGGGAGGCTACACCTTC.

This clonotype came up many times. The V gene is TRBV30, the J gene TRBJ1-5; possibly TRBD1 for D (5 bases). The V and J ends lost 2 bases and 5 bases respectively, with 16 bases between them. Germline V CDR1 and CDR2: GTSNPN, SVGIG (reference sequence). This CDR3 has 15 residues. CDR3 nucleotide sequence: TGTGCCTGGAGTAGAAGGCAGGGACCTCATCAGCCCCAGCATTTT. Translating it yields CAWSRRQGPHQPQHF.

This rearrangement joins TRBV18 to TRBJ1-1; tentatively, D is TRBD1 (5 bases). The CDR3 is made up of 15 amino acids. CDR1 is KGHSH and CDR2 is LQKENI in the germline V gene. With 3 bases removed from V and 1 base from J, the gap between germline ends came to 12 bases. This CDR3 is CASSPLGLPNTEAFF. For the CDR3, the DNA is TGTGCCAGCTCACCCCTGGGACTTCCGAACACTGAAGCTTTCTTT.

The rearrangement uses TRBV5-1 and TRBJ2-3; the match to TRBD1 covers 8 bases. Germline assignment: CDR1 SGHRS and CDR2 YFSETQ. Losses at the gene ends were 6 bases for V and 0 bases for J; bases not matched to a gene: 9. This CDR3 comprises 16 residues. CDR3 protein: CASTDRVSPSTDTQYF. CDR3 bases: TGCGCCAGCACGGACAGGGTCAGCCCTAGCACAGATACGCAGTATTTT.

The chain recombines TRBV29-1 with TRBJ1-2, with a weak D call TRBD1 (6 bases). The CDR3 runs 16 residues. V was trimmed by 3 bases and J by 0 bases, leaving 17 bases between them. CDR1 and CDR2 (germline): SQVTM, ANQGSEA. As DNA, the CDR3 is TGCAGCGTTGAGACGGACAGCGTAGTCCCTAACTATGGCTACACCTTC. Its protein product is CSVETDSVVPNYGYTF.

The chain is built from TRBV7-6 and TRBJ1-1; weak D call: TRBD1 (5 bases). The CDR3 length is 12 residues. Trimming took 5 bases from V and 7 from J, leaving 11 bases between them. Germline V gives CDR1 SGHVS, CDR2 FNYEAQ. CDR3 residues: CASSDSRYEAFF. As DNA, the CDR3 is TGTGCCAGCAGCGACAGCCGGTATGAAGCTTTCTTT.

Ten or more counts support this clonotype. The rearrangement joins TRBV28 to TRBJ2-7; tentatively, D is TRBD2 (5 bases). This CDR3 contains 14 residues. From germline, CDR1 is MDHEN and CDR2 SYDVKM. The V gene lost 5 bases and the J gene lost 2 bases, with 13 bases spanning the gap. CDR3 nucleotide sequence: TGTGCCAGCAGTCTCGGGGAGTCTGCCTACGAGCAGTACTTC. Its translation: CASSLGESAYEQYF.